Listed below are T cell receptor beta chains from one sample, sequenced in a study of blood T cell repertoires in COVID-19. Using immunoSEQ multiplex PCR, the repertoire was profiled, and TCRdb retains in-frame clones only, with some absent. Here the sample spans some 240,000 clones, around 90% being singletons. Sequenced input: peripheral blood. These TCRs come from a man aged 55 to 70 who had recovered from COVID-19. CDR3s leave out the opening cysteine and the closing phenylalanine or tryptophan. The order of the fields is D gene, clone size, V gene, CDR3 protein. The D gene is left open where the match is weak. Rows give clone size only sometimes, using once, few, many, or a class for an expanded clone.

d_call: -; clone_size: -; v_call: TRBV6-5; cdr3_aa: ASSPDTWSGYT
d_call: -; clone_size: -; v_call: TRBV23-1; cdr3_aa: ASSQSSQGETEAF
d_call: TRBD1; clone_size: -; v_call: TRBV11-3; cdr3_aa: ASSLRDSQTQY
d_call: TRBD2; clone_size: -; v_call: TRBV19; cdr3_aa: ASTLSGGDKNIQY
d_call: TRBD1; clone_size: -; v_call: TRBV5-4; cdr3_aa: ASSLGGQGANTQY
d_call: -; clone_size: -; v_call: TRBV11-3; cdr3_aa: ASSLGHMNTEAF
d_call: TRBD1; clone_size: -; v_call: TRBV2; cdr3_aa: ASSVVRDSQPQH
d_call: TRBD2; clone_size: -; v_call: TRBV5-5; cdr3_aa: ASSQGFLAGNQETQY
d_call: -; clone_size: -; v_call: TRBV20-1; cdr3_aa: SADSHTEAF
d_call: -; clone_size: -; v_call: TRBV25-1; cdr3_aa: ASTGGGRYGYT
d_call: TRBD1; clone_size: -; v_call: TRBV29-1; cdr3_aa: SARTGGGTEAF
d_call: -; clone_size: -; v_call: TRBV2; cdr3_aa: ASSDGGARGYT
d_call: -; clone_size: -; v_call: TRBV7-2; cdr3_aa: ASSLLGLNYEQY
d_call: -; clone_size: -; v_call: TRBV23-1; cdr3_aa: ASSHLGGKKYEQY
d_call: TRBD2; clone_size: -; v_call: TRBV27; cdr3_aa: ASSLMGGSTDTQY
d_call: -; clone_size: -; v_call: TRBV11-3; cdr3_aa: ASSLDRRGYTQY
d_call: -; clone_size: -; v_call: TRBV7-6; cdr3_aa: ASSSANINRAQGSYGYT
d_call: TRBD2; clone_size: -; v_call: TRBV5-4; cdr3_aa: ASSFAGGRSSYNEQF
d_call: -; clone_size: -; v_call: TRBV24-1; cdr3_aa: ATSDHRANQPQH
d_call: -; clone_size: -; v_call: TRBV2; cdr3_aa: ASSGQATNEKLF
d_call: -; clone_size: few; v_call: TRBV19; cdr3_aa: ASTRGGGQYGNTIY
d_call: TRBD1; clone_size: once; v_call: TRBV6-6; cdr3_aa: ASSPGQGTRELF
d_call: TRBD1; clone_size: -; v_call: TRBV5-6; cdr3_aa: ASSLGQAGGGYT
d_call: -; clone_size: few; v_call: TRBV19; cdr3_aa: ASRKRGAAENFYGYT
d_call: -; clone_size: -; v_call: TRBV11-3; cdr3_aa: ASSHRSQPGSYNEQF
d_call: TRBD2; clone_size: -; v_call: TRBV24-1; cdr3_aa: ATSDLIETSGAETQY
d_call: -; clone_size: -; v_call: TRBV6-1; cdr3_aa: ASSESGSRAPYNYGYT
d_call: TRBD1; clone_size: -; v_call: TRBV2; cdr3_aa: ASKRQGVATNEKLF
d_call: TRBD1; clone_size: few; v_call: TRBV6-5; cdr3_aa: ASSPGTGSEKLF
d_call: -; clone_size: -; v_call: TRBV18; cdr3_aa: ASSPDRNTGELF
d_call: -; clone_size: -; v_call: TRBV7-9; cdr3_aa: ASSLQGENTEAF
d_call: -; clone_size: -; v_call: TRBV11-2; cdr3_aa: ASSGPAQETQY
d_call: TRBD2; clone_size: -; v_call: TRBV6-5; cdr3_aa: ASSSRGVFTGELF
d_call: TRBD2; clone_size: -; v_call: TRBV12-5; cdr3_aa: ASGLLAGGPSIVNEQF
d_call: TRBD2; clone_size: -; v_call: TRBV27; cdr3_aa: ASSLSSGGLTSTDTQY
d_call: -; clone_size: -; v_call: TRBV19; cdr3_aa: ASSIIGRGGDTEAF
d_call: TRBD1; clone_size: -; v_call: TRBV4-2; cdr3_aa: ASSLFPLGTVNTEAF
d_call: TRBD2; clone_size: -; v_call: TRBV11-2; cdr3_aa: ASSLVGGGTYEQY
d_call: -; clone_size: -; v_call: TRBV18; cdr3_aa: ASSPRRGLDQPQH
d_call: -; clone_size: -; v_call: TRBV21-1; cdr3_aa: ASSFSRPWRESSYNSPLH
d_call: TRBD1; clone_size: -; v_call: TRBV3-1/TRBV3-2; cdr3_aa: ASSLYPGQPMNIQY
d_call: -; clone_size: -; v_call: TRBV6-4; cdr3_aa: ASRQAGSVYNEQF
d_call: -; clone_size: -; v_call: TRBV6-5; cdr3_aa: ASSLDRRNQPQH
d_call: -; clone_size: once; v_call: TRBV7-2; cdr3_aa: ASSSSPPPIRGYT
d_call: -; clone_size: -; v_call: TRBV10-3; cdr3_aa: AISEGWANNEKLF
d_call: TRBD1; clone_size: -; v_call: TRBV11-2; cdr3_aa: ASSLGGQGASGELF
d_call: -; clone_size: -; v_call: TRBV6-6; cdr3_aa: ASSYPEGVNYGYT
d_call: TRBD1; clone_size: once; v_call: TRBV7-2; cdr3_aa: ASSLATGGKSPLH
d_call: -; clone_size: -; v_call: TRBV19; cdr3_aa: ASRDSRFENLGELF
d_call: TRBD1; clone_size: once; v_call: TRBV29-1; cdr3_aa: SVPDRGLGLGTEAF
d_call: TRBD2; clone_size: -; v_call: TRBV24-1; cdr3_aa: ATSDVAGAQDSGTQY
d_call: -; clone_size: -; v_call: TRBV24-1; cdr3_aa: ATQTGNQPQH
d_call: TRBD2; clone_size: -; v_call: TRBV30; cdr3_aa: ACTPGGLETQY
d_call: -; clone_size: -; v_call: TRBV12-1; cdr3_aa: ASSRTSGGYNEQF
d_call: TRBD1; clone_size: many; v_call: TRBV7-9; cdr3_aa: ASSLLGQGAKNIQY
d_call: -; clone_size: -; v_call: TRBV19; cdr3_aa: ASSTGTSWGGNQPQH
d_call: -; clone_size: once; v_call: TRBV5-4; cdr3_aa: ASGPRSSGANVLT